This T cell receptor (beta chain) was sequenced for a study of post-analysis software for immune sequencing data. As to this clonotype: What it recognizes is unknown.

V lost 1 base to trimming and J lost 7 bases, with 11 bases between them. The CDR3 loop spans 14 amino acids. CDR1 and CDR2 from the germline V gene are SNHLY and FYNNEI. TCR beta libraries were prepared from cDNA with unique molecular identifiers. TCRdb re-analysed the PCR reads in MiXCR, keeping a single row per CDR3 protein. The sample contains roughly 580,000 distinct CDR3 sequences, about 44% of which appear only once. Whole-study findings and limits: Patients carried roughly five TRBV segments more frequently than controls did, and TRBV5-6, TRBV5-1 and TRBV20-1 were among them.

The clonotype was recovered from a girl aged 5-17 years with multiple sclerosis. The chain joins TRBV2 to TRBJ2-1; tentative D call: TRBD2 (5 bases). Material for sequencing was blood. The CDR3 region has the DNA TGTGCCAGCAGTGAAGTGAAGACGGGGAATGAGCAGTTCTTC. Translated: CASSEVKTGNEQFF.